This is a list of T cell receptor beta chains from one sample in a study of blood T cell repertoires in COVID-19. Only in-frame clones appear in the TCRdb table, and some are missing; sequencing was by immunoSEQ multiplex PCR. The data show 270,000 or so clones, around 85% seen once. Sequencing input: peripheral blood. Receptor source: a human donor with COVID-19, enrolled during active disease. The donor label of this sample is uncertain. Both conserved end residues are part of each CDR3. A D gene is named only where the DNA matches it firmly. Expanded clones get a size class; other rows say once, few or many, or leave the size out.

v_gene: TRBV30
abundance: -
j_gene: TRBJ2-1
d_gene: TRBD2
CDR3aa: CAWTPKGLEDYEQFF
CDR3nt: TGTGCCTGGACCCCGAAGGGACTAGAAGACTATGAGCAGTTCTTC

v_gene: TRBV19
abundance: -
j_gene: TRBJ1-1
d_gene: -
CDR3aa: CASSRGGMGTEAFF
CDR3nt: TGTGCCAGTAGCCGGGGGGGGATGGGCACTGAAGCTTTCTTT

v_gene: TRBV7-2
abundance: -
j_gene: TRBJ2-7
d_gene: -
CDR3aa: CASSLYGTPYEQYF
CDR3nt: TGTGCCAGCAGCTTATACGGGACTCCCTACGAGCAGTACTTC

v_gene: TRBV3-1/TRBV3-2
abundance: -
j_gene: TRBJ1-1
d_gene: -
CDR3aa: CASSQGWAMNTEAFF
CDR3nt: TGTGCCAGCAGCCAAGGGTGGGCTATGAACACTGAAGCTTTCTTT

v_gene: TRBV7-2
abundance: -
j_gene: TRBJ1-2
d_gene: TRBD1
CDR3aa: CASSLRGRDYGYTF
CDR3nt: TGTGCCAGCAGCCTCAGGGGGCGGGACTATGGCTACACCTTC

v_gene: TRBV7-3
abundance: -
j_gene: TRBJ2-5
d_gene: -
CDR3aa: CASSLMVGSGETQYF
CDR3nt: TGTGCCAGCAGCTTAATGGTGGGGTCGGGGGAGACCCAGTACTTC

v_gene: TRBV6-1
abundance: -
j_gene: TRBJ2-3
d_gene: TRBD2
CDR3aa: CASSELSGASTDTQYF
CDR3nt: TGTGCCAGCAGCGAACTTAGCGGGGCTAGCACAGATACGCAGTATTTT

v_gene: TRBV19
abundance: few
j_gene: TRBJ2-7
d_gene: TRBD2
CDR3aa: CASSTRGSSYEQYF
CDR3nt: TGTGCCAGTAGTACCCGCGGGAGCTCCTACGAGCAGTACTTC

v_gene: TRBV28
abundance: -
j_gene: TRBJ2-2
d_gene: TRBD2
CDR3aa: CASSLSGLAVGELFF
CDR3nt: TGTGCCAGCAGTCTCTCGGGACTAGCTGTCGGGGAGCTGTTTTTT

v_gene: TRBV14
abundance: -
j_gene: TRBJ2-2
d_gene: TRBD2
CDR3aa: CASSRVPLSGGTGELFF
CDR3nt: TGTGCCAGCAGCCGGGTTCCTCTAAGCGGGGGTACCGGGGAGCTGTTTTTT

v_gene: TRBV18
abundance: -
j_gene: TRBJ1-3
d_gene: TRBD1
CDR3aa: CASSPRGQGLGNTIYF
CDR3nt: TGTGCCAGCTCACCACGAGGACAGGGCCTCGGAAACACCATATATTTT

v_gene: TRBV2
abundance: -
j_gene: TRBJ1-6
d_gene: -
CDR3aa: CASSEGAANSPLHF
CDR3nt: TGTGCCAGCAGTGAGGGGGCAGCAAATTCACCCCTCCACTTT

v_gene: TRBV11-2
abundance: -
j_gene: TRBJ2-5
d_gene: -
CDR3aa: CASSLGSLPGETQYF
CDR3nt: TGTGCCAGCAGCTTAGGGTCTTTGCCGGGGGAGACCCAGTACTTC

v_gene: TRBV5-1
abundance: many
j_gene: TRBJ2-7
d_gene: -
CDR3aa: CASSLGGVYEQYF
CDR3nt: TGCGCCAGCAGCTTGGGGGGCGTCTACGAGCAGTACTTC

v_gene: TRBV19
abundance: -
j_gene: TRBJ1-1
d_gene: -
CDR3aa: CASSVRVGSEAFF
CDR3nt: TGTGCCAGTAGTGTCCGGGTTGGCTCGGAAGCTTTCTTT

v_gene: TRBV28
abundance: few
j_gene: TRBJ1-2
d_gene: TRBD1
CDR3aa: CASSPQGRGHGYTF
CDR3nt: TGTGCCAGCAGTCCCCAAGGCAGGGGGCATGGCTACACCTTC

v_gene: TRBV18
abundance: few
j_gene: TRBJ1-2
d_gene: TRBD1
CDR3aa: CASSPPSGQGHGYTF
CDR3nt: TGTGCCAGCTCGCCACCTTCGGGACAGGGTCATGGCTACACCTTC

v_gene: TRBV6-5
abundance: -
j_gene: TRBJ2-7
d_gene: TRBD1
CDR3aa: CASSLQGAHEQYF
CDR3nt: TGTGCCAGCAGTCTACAGGGGGCCCACGAGCAGTACTTC

v_gene: TRBV29-1
abundance: -
j_gene: TRBJ1-6
d_gene: TRBD1
CDR3aa: CSVTTGGSDSPLHF
CDR3nt: TGCAGCGTGACGACAGGGGGCTCGGATTCACCCCTCCACTTT

v_gene: TRBV5-1
abundance: -
j_gene: TRBJ2-7
d_gene: -
CDR3aa: CASSLVTEEQYF
CDR3nt: TGCGCCAGCAGCTTGGTCACAGAAGAGCAGTACTTC

v_gene: TRBV10-3
abundance: -
j_gene: TRBJ1-2
d_gene: -
CDR3aa: CASRVEGFNGYGYTF
CDR3nt: TGTGCCAGCAGGGTGGAGGGATTTAATGGCTATGGCTACACCTTC

v_gene: TRBV27
abundance: -
j_gene: TRBJ1-1
d_gene: TRBD1
CDR3aa: CASKHRDRGGSNTEAFF
CDR3nt: TGTGCCAGCAAACACCGGGACAGGGGAGGTAGCAACACTGAAGCTTTCTTT

v_gene: TRBV6-5
abundance: -
j_gene: TRBJ1-6
d_gene: TRBD1
CDR3aa: CASSSDRGNSPLHF
CDR3nt: TGTGCCAGCAGTTCGGACAGGGGTAATTCACCCCTCCACTTT

v_gene: TRBV7-9
abundance: -
j_gene: TRBJ2-7
d_gene: -
CDR3aa: CASSLPLGQFVEQYF
CDR3nt: TGTGCCAGCAGCTTACCCCTAGGACAATTTGTGGAGCAGTACTTC

v_gene: TRBV27
abundance: -
j_gene: TRBJ1-4
d_gene: -
CDR3aa: CASSATGPANEKLFF
CDR3nt: TGTGCCAGCAGCGCTACAGGGCCGGCTAATGAAAAACTGTTTTTT

v_gene: TRBV6-5
abundance: -
j_gene: TRBJ2-7
d_gene: -
CDR3aa: CASSYSWPNYEQYF
CDR3nt: TGTGCCAGCAGTTACTCGTGGCCCAACTACGAGCAGTACTTC

v_gene: TRBV28
abundance: -
j_gene: TRBJ1-5
d_gene: TRBD1
CDR3aa: CASRATGGPGIGSNQPQHF
CDR3nt: TGTGCCAGCAGGGCGACAGGGGGCCCTGGGATTGGGAGCAATCAGCCCCAGCATTTT

v_gene: TRBV3-1/TRBV3-2
abundance: -
j_gene: TRBJ2-7
d_gene: -
CDR3aa: CASSPMDSTRQYF
CDR3nt: TGTGCCAGCAGCCCCATGGACAGTACGAGGCAGTACTTC

v_gene: TRBV27
abundance: -
j_gene: TRBJ2-7
d_gene: TRBD1
CDR3aa: CASSKITGVPSYEQYF
CDR3nt: TGTGCCAGCAGTAAAATTACAGGGGTCCCCTCCTACGAGCAGTACTTC

v_gene: TRBV12-3/TRBV12-4
abundance: few
j_gene: TRBJ2-3
d_gene: -
CDR3aa: CASTRGTDTQYF
CDR3nt: TGTGCCAGCACCAGGGGCACAGATACGCAGTATTTT

v_gene: TRBV28
abundance: -
j_gene: TRBJ2-7
d_gene: -
CDR3aa: CASSREPYEQYF
CDR3nt: TGTGCCAGCAGTCGAGAACCCTACGAGCAGTACTTC

v_gene: TRBV19
abundance: -
j_gene: TRBJ2-1
d_gene: TRBD2
CDR3aa: CASSTSSGSFHEQFF
CDR3nt: TGTGCCAGTAGTACCAGCAGCGGGAGTTTCCATGAGCAGTTCTTC

v_gene: TRBV5-1
abundance: -
j_gene: TRBJ2-1
d_gene: TRBD1
CDR3aa: CASSQDRPAYNEQFF
CDR3nt: TGCGCCAGCAGCCAGGACAGGCCCGCCTACAATGAGCAGTTCTTC

v_gene: TRBV6-6
abundance: once
j_gene: TRBJ1-2
d_gene: TRBD1
CDR3aa: CASSSDRVGGYTF
CDR3nt: TGTGCCAGCAGTTCCGACAGGGTAGGCGGCTACACCTTC